In this sample, the clone carrying this TCR beta chain turned up a few times. Its antigen is undetermined. This specimen comes from a study of post-analysis software for immune sequencing data. The overall study: Included among the disease courses, which were recorded for the cohort, were relapsing-remitting, secondary progressive and progressive-relapsing multiple sclerosis.

Carried by the TCR beta cDNA libraries were unique molecular identifiers. Once about 0.9 to 11 million T cells were used, about 490,000 cDNA molecules resulted. TCRdb fed the PCR reads into MiXCR, producing one record per CDR3 protein. Found here are some 800,000 distinct CDR3 sequences, approximately 44% of them singletons; the top ten hold roughly 5%. Germline V gives CDR1 SGHRS, CDR2 YFSETQ. V was cut by 7 bases and J by 6 bases, with 12 bases left in between. This CDR3 contains 12 residues. Overall study results and limits: Samples sharing a preparation batch grouped tightly together when assessed by F measure. Patients had higher frequencies than controls of roughly 5 TRBV segments, including TRBV5-6, TRBV5-1 and TRBV20-1. For normalized Chao1 diversity, multiple sclerosis patients scored significantly lower than controls did.

The sample consisted of blood. The J gene is TRBJ2-3, the V gene TRBV5-1; the D gene is possibly TRBD2 (6 bases). The clonotype originates from a girl under 18 with multiple sclerosis. The CDR3 DNA reads TGCGCCAGCCGTGAGGCGGGGGATACGCAGTATTTT. Amino acids: CASREAGDTQYF.